One and the same sample provided the 22 T cell receptor beta chains below, sequenced in a study of cytomegalovirus exposure and HLA in healthy donors. It was with 60 Vbeta and 13 Jbeta primers that the PCR ran. TCRdb's table, derived via immunoSEQ multiplex PCR, lists solely in-frame clones and lacks some. This table holds 150,000 to 200,000 clones, roughly 83% found once. Sequencing was performed on PBMCs. Source of these receptors: a young man in good health and CMV-seronegative.

The chain joins TRBV19 to TRBJ1-1; TRBD1 matches 10 bases. V gave up 4 bases and J gave up 8 bases; unmatched junction bases: 7. The CDR3 totals 14 residues. Germline loops: CDR1 LNHDA, CDR2 SQIVND (reference sequence). CDR3 region: CASSTRGDRGEAFF. The DNA of the CDR3 is TGTGCCAGTAGTACCAGGGGGGACAGGGGCGAAGCTTTCTTT.

V is TRBV6-6 and J is TRBJ2-7, with D possibly being TRBD1 (6 bases). This CDR3 spans 14 amino acids. The germline CDR1 and CDR2 sequences are MNHNY and SVGAGI (reference sequence). The V end lost 8 bases, the J end lost 0 bases, and 14 bases lay between the germline ends. The CDR3 reads CASRSRDTSYEQYF. Here the CDR3 DNA reads TGTGCCAGCCGCTCCCGGGACACCTCCTACGAGCAGTACTTC.

The rearrangement joins TRBV18 to TRBJ2-7; TRBD2 matches at 8 bases. CDR3 length: 15 amino acids. V shed 3 bases and J 6 bases; nucleotides not matched to a gene: 10. Germline V CDR1 and CDR2: KGHSH, LQKENI. CDR3 sequence: CASSPLQREFGEQYF. The CDR3 DNA reads TGTGCCAGCTCACCGCTGCAGCGGGAGTTCGGCGAGCAGTACTTC.

The chain has TRBV27 and TRBJ2-7; 8 bases line up with TRBD1. Germline lookup yields CDR1 MNHEY and CDR2 SMNVEV (reference sequence). J was trimmed by 3 bases and V by 5 bases; bases with no gene match: 12. The CDR3 consists of 16 residues. CDR3 protein: CASSKTRDRGLYEQYF. The DNA of the CDR3 is TGTGCCAGCAGTAAAACTAGAGACAGGGGCCTCTACGAGCAGTACTTC.

This chain links TRBV9 with TRBJ2-2, with TRBD2 matching 14 bases. The CDR3 sequence is 20 residues long. Germline V gene lookup returns CDR1 SGDLS and CDR2 YYNGEE. J lost 5 bases, V lost 0 bases, and 12 bases had no gene match. The CDR3, as DNA: TGTGCCAGCAGCGTAGCGTTTAATGTGGGACTAGCGGGAGATACCGGGGAGCTGTTTTTT. This translates into CASSVAFNVGLAGDTGELFF. The variable domain in full, with the rest retrieved from reference TRBV9 and TRBJ2-2, is DSGVTQTPKHLITATGQRVTLRCSPRSGDLSVYWYQQSLDQGLQFLIQYYNGEERAKGNILERFSAQQFPDLHSELNLSSLELGDSALYFCASSVAFNVGLAGDTGELFFGEGSRLTVL.

In its sample, this clone ranks as medium-sized. The chain joins TRBV19 to TRBJ2-7, with D unclear. The CDR3 length is 15 residues. V was clipped by 1 base and J by 0 bases, with 10 bases between them. Germline loops: CDR1 LNHDA, CDR2 SQIVND (reference sequence). CDR3 residues: CASSIGPGPSYEQYF. The CDR3 DNA reads as TGTGCCAGTAGTATAGGCCCAGGTCCCTCCTACGAGCAGTACTTC. Complete variable domain (other parts from reference TRBV19 and TRBJ2-7): DGGITQSPKYLFRKEGQNVTLSCEQNLNHDAMYWYRQDPGQGLRLIYYSQIVNDFQKGDIAEGYSVSREKKESFPLTVTSAQKNPTAFYLCASSIGPGPSYEQYFGPGTRLTVT.

The chain couples TRBV19 to TRBJ2-3; possible D gene TRBD1, 6 bases. The V end lost 6 bases, the J end lost 3 bases, and 19 bases lay between the germline ends. This CDR3 region has 16 residues. The germline V gene encodes CDR1 LNHDA and CDR2 SQIVND (reference sequence). For the CDR3, the DNA is TGTGCCAGTAGGGGGAACAGGGTAGCGCTAACAGATACGCAGTATTTT. Residues: CASRGNRVALTDTQYF. The variable domain in full, completed from reference TRBV19 and TRBJ2-3, reads DGGITQSPKYLFRKEGQNVTLSCEQNLNHDAMYWYRQDPGQGLRLIYYSQIVNDFQKGDIAEGYSVSREKKESFPLTVTSAQKNPTAFYLCASRGNRVALTDTQYFGPGTRLTVL.

This chain joins TRBV6-5 and TRBJ1-1; D is possibly TRBD1 (5 bases). CDR3 length equals 15 residues. Germline loops: CDR1 MNHEY, CDR2 SVGAGI. Trimming shortened V by 2 bases and J by 5 bases, and 15 bases separated the two germline ends. This CDR3 reads CASSYHGGGMTEAFF. Written as DNA, the CDR3 is TGTGCCAGCAGTTACCACGGGGGGGGGATGACTGAAGCTTTCTTT.

The chain carries TRBV5-1 and TRBJ2-2, with 10 bases lining up with TRBD1. V lost 4 bases to trimming and J lost 3 bases; unmatched junction nucleotides: 3. Germline-derived CDR1 and CDR2 are SGHRS and YFSETQ. The CDR3 has 15 residues. CDR3: CASSLGQGYTGELFF. The DNA of the CDR3 is TGCGCCAGCAGCCTGGGACAGGGGTACACCGGGGAGCTGTTTTTT.

This rearrangement joins TRBV7-6 to TRBJ1-1, with D possibly matching TRBD1 (6 bases). V was clipped by 5 bases and J by 6 bases, with 13 bases between them. CDR1 SGHVS and CDR2 FNYEAQ come from the germline V gene. This CDR3 spans 13 amino acids. CDR3 residues: CASSVTTGAEAFF. DNA for the CDR3: TGTGCCAGCAGCGTTACGACAGGTGCTGAAGCTTTCTTT.

The chain has TRBV2 and TRBJ2-5; TRBD2 might be the D (7 bases). This CDR3 comprises 15 residues. The V end lost 4 bases, the J end lost 1 base, and 13 bases lay between the germline ends. Per germline, CDR1 SNHLY and CDR2 FYNNEI. CDR3 protein: CASSGAGAVQETQYF. CDR3 coding DNA: TGTGCCAGCAGTGGGGCGGGGGCGGTCCAAGAGACCCAGTACTTC. Supplemented by reference TRBV2 and TRBJ2-5, the full variable domain reads EPEVTQTPSHQVTQMGQEVILRCVPISNHLYFYWYRQILGQKVEFLVSFYNNEISEKSEIFDDQFSVERPDGSNFTLKIRSTKLEDSAMYFCASSGAGAVQETQYFGPGTRLLVL.

CDR3 sequence: CASSVDPSAGELFF. For the CDR3, the DNA is TGTGCCAGCAGCGTAGACCCTAGTGCCGGGGAGCTGTTTTTT. The rearrangement joins TRBV9 to TRBJ2-2, with no clear D. The CDR3 totals 14 residues. The germline gives CDR1 SGDLS, CDR2 YYNGEE. V shed 0 bases and J shed 6 bases, with 9 bases lying between them.

The chain joins TRBV28 to TRBJ2-7; D is perhaps TRBD1 (6 bases). The CDR3 loop spans 15 amino acids. Trimming took 2 bases from V and 0 from J, leaving 11 bases between them. Germline assignment: CDR1 MDHEN and CDR2 SYDVKM. The CDR3 region is CASSLTGKSSYEQYF. The CDR3, as DNA: TGTGCCAGCAGTTTAACAGGGAAGAGCTCCTACGAGCAGTACTTC.

The chain combines TRBV6-5 with TRBJ2-1, with TRBD2 matching over 10 bases. From germline, CDR1 is MNHEY and CDR2 SVGAGI. The CDR3 runs to 14 residues. V lost 6 bases to trimming and J lost 6 bases; unmatched junction nucleotides: 5. Written as DNA, the CDR3 is TGTGCCAGCAGGGTAGCGGGAGGTGTCAATGAGCAGTTCTTC. This gives the protein CASRVAGGVNEQFF.

The chain links TRBV19 to TRBJ1-1, with a weak D call TRBD1 (5 bases). Deletions cut 3 bases from V and 0 bases from J, with 17 bases between. There are 17 residues in the CDR3. From germline, CDR1 is LNHDA and CDR2 SQIVND (reference sequence). Written as DNA, the CDR3 is TGTGCCAGTAGTATTTCCGGGCCGGGGGGTTTGAACACTGAAGCTTTCTTT. This gives the protein CASSISGPGGLNTEAFF.

V is TRBV5-4 and J is TRBJ1-1; the D gene is possibly TRBD1 (6 bases). Germline CDR1 SGHNT, CDR2 YYREEE (reference sequence). V was shortened by 4 bases and J by 8 bases, with 12 bases between the two germline ends. The CDR3 spans 12 residues. In DNA form, the CDR3 reads TGTGCCAGCAGCGACGTGGACAGAGAAGCTTTCTTT. Translation: CASSDVDREAFF.

This sequence joins TRBV5-1 and TRBJ2-7, with D possibly TRBD2 on 5 matching bases. The CDR3 is made up of 12 amino acids. V was pared by 2 bases and J by 5 bases, with 8 bases between. Germline loops: CDR1 SGHRS, CDR2 YFSETQ. Here the CDR3 DNA reads TGCGCCAGCAGCTTTACTAGGGACGAGCAGTACTTC. Amino acids: CASSFTRDEQYF.

The chain links TRBV7-9 to TRBJ2-2, with TRBD2 matching 9 bases. Losses at the gene ends were 4 bases for V and 0 bases for J; bases not matched to a gene: 3. CDR1 SEHNR and CDR2 FQNEAQ come from the germline V gene (reference sequence). This CDR3 has 16 amino acids. The CDR3 nucleotides are TGTGCCAGCAGCTCCCCTAGCGGGGCGAACACCGGGGAGCTGTTTTTT. This codes for CASSSPSGANTGELFF.

The CDR3 protein is CASSQVTSGRAGDTQYF. The CDR3 DNA is TGCGCCAGCAGCCAAGTGACCAGCGGGAGGGCTGGAGATACGCAGTATTTT. The chain recombines TRBV4-1 with TRBJ2-3, with 10 bases aligning to TRBD2. The CDR3 spans 17 residues. Germline-derived CDR1 and CDR2 are MGHRA and YSYEKL. V was pared by 1 base and J by 5 bases, with 9 bases of the junction left unmatched.

The chain links TRBV5-5 to TRBJ1-2; D remains unclear. Germline CDR1 reads SGHKS; CDR2 reads YYEKEE (reference sequence). V lost 0 bases and J 0 bases, leaving 6 bases between the germline ends. The length of the CDR3 is 14 residues. For the CDR3, the DNA is TGTGCCAGCAGCTTGGTGCTAGCTAACTATGGCTACACCTTC. Translated, it gives CASSLVLANYGYTF.

The chain recombines TRBV7-8 with TRBJ1-2, with D possibly TRBD1 on 5 matching bases. The CDR3 has 21 residues. The V end lost 5 bases, the J end lost 2 bases, and 33 bases lay between the germline ends. Germline V lookup: CDR1 SGHVS, CDR2 FQNEAQ. In nucleotides, the CDR3 is TGTGCCAGCAGCCCCCCGGGTTTTTATGGCAGGGTAAGGGCGGAAAACTATGGCTACACCTTC. Translation gives CASSPPGFYGRVRAENYGYTF.

This clone was counted between two and nine times. This chain joins TRBV19 and TRBJ1-4; D is unresolved. Germline V gene sequence: CDR1 LNHDA, CDR2 SQIVND (reference sequence). V shed 6 bases and J shed 11 bases, with 13 bases lying between them. The CDR3 runs to 12 residues. The CDR3 sequence: CASSEGFRKLFF. In DNA form, the CDR3 reads TGTGCCAGTAGCGAGGGTTTTCGGAAACTGTTTTTT.